The sequence of this TCR beta chain was determined in a study of T cell repertoires in cytomegalovirus infection. Note on this clonotype: The antigen is unknown.

MiXCR, run by TCRdb on the reads, gives a single entry per CDR3 protein. The sample consists of roughly 220,000 distinct CDR3 sequences, about 38% of them appearing once. The V end lost 0 bases, the J end lost 2 bases, and 15 bases lay between the germline ends. The CDR3 spans 16 residues. The germline V gene has CDR1 GTSNPN and CDR2 SVGIG (reference sequence). Findings and caveats of the study: In two of eight donors, the top clonotype was HLA-C-restricted CMV-specific.

The sequencing here drew on CD8+ T cells from cultured PBMCs, taken from culture after CMV antigen stimulation. The clonotype was recovered from a human donor in good health (CMV status not recorded). Some clones in this sample may be carry-over from other donors' samples. The chain recombines TRBV30 with TRBJ2-3; D is undetermined. DNA of the CDR3: TGTGCCTGGAGTGTACGAGGCTGGTCCAACACAGATACGCAGTATTTT. Translating it yields CAWSVRGWSNTDTQYF. The full variable domain, completed using reference TRBV30 and TRBJ2-3, is SQTIHQWPATLVQPVGSPLSLECTVEGTSNPNLYWYRQAAGRGLQLLFYSVGIGQISSEVPQNLSASRPQDRQFILSSKKLLLSDSGFYLCAWSVRGWSNTDTQYFGPGTRLTVL.